The 29 T cell receptor beta chains listed next were all sequenced from one sample in a study of beta chain features in type 1 diabetes. Expressed TCRB transcripts got sequenced, as all isolated RNA was reverse transcribed. Profiled with immunoSEQ multiplex PCR; TCRdb holds only in-frame clones, not every one. This table holds approximately 110,000 clones, 30% to 40% found once. Specimen: stem cell memory CD4+ T cells from blood. The origin of the receptors is a woman aged 18-29 years in good health.

This clone was seen a few times. The CDR3, as DNA: TGTGCCAGCAGTTTATCGGCTAGCGGGTGGGGGGAGCAGTTCTTC. Its protein product is CASSLSASGWGEQFF. The genes are TRBV27 and TRBJ2-1; 8 bases line up with TRBD2. CDR1 MNHEY and CDR2 SMNVEV come from the germline V gene (reference sequence). The CDR3 totals 15 residues. Trimming removed 0 bases from V and 10 bases from J; junction bases left unmatched: 8.

This chain joins TRBV28 and TRBJ2-3; D perhaps matches TRBD1 (6 bases). V was trimmed by 1 base and J by 1 base, leaving 12 bases between them. This CDR3 has 16 residues. The germline gives CDR1 MDHEN, CDR2 SYDVKM. The CDR3 spells CASSLYTGLGTDTQYF. Here the CDR3 DNA reads TGTGCCAGCAGTTTATACACAGGGTTGGGCACAGATACGCAGTATTTT.

The V and J genes are TRBV15 and TRBJ2-1; 9 positions agree with TRBD1. V lost 8 bases, J lost 4 bases, and 3 bases stayed unmatched. CDR1 is LNHNV and CDR2 is YYDKDF in the germline V gene (reference sequence). The CDR3 contains 13 residues. CDR3 residues: CATGDREYNEQFF. The CDR3 nucleotides are TGTGCCACCGGGGACAGGGAGTACAATGAGCAGTTCTTC.

The chain employs TRBV30 and TRBJ2-7; TRBD2 agrees at 8 bases. Germline trimming cut 0 bases from V and 4 bases from J; bases unmatched to any gene: 8. The CDR3 is 15 amino acids. CDR1 and CDR2 (germline): GTSNPN, SVGIG (reference sequence). The CDR3 loop is CAWSVRGTSLYEQYF. As DNA, the CDR3 is TGTGCCTGGAGTGTACGTGGGACTAGTCTATACGAGCAGTACTTC.

The gene calls are TRBV5-1 and TRBJ2-5; weak D call: TRBD1 (5 bases). The J call may be incorrect, as the DNA end agrees better with TRBJ2-7. CDR3 size: 16 residues. In germline, CDR1 is SGHRS, CDR2 YFSETQ. In nucleotides, the CDR3 is TGCGCCAGCAGCTCGTTTAAGGGGAACGGCGCCTACGAGCAGTACTTC. Translation gives CASSSFKGNGAYEQYF.

This clone was counted a few times. This sequence joins TRBV30 and TRBJ1-5; D remains ambiguous. V was shortened by 0 bases and J by 6 bases, with 12 bases between the two germline ends. Germline lookup yields CDR1 GTSNPN and CDR2 SVGIG (reference sequence). There are 14 residues in the CDR3. Here the CDR3 DNA reads TGTGCCTGGAGTGTACCTAGCAGATTTCAGCCCCAGCATTTT. Its translation: CAWSVPSRFQPQHF.

This chain links TRBV19 with TRBJ1-1; 8 positions agree with TRBD1. Germline V gene lookup returns CDR1 LNHDA and CDR2 SQIVND (reference sequence). CDR3 length: 16 amino acids. After removal of 3 bases from V and 4 bases from J, the junction contained 10 bases not matched to a gene. The CDR3, as DNA: TGTGCCAGTAGTATTTGGGCAGGGGGCGGGGGCACTGAAGCTTTCTTT. Translation gives CASSIWAGGGGTEAFF.

This clone turned up a few times. This rearrangement joins TRBV7-2 to TRBJ2-7; D might be TRBD2 (5 bases). This CDR3 has 15 amino acids. The V end lost 4 bases, the J end lost 2 bases, and 15 bases lay between the germline ends. Germline assignment: CDR1 SGHTA and CDR2 FQGNSA. DNA of the CDR3: TGTGCCAGCAGCTCTAGGTGGGGTAGCGCCTACGAGCAGTACTTC. Amino acid sequence: CASSSRWGSAYEQYF.

This clone was observed a handful of times. The rearrangement joins TRBV29-1 to TRBJ2-3; no definite D call. Germline V CDR1 and CDR2: SQVTM, ANQGSEA. This CDR3 has 13 amino acids. Trimming cost V 4 bases and J 5 bases, with 13 bases left between them. For the CDR3, the DNA is TGCAGCGTTGCCCGAGATAGTCAAGATACGCAGTATTTT. Translating it yields CSVARDSQDTQYF.

The chain couples TRBV15 to TRBJ1-1, with D hard to call. Germline V gene data show CDR1 as LNHNV and CDR2 as YYDKDF (reference sequence). This CDR3 is 15 amino acids long. Trimming removed 11 bases from V and 3 bases from J, with 22 bases in between. In DNA form, the CDR3 reads TGTGCCCCCCGGCGGACCAACGGAGGGTACACTGAAGCTTTCTTT. Amino acids: CAPRRTNGGYTEAFF.

This clone has more than one count but fewer than ten. This rearrangement joins TRBV30 to TRBJ2-5; 13 bases agree with TRBD2. From germline, CDR1 is GTSNPN and CDR2 SVGIG (reference sequence). This CDR3 comprises 15 residues. The V and J ends lost 6 bases and 4 bases, in that order; junction bases with no gene match: 8. CDR3 in amino acids: CACGTSGMLGETQYF. DNA for the CDR3: TGTGCCTGCGGGACTAGCGGGATGTTAGGAGAGACCCAGTACTTC.

The chain carries TRBV5-1 and TRBJ2-1; TRBD2 agrees at 9 bases. The CDR3 contains 16 residues. Unmatched junction bases numbered 6, after V lost 4 bases and J lost 1 base. CDR1 SGHRS and CDR2 YFSETQ come from the germline V gene. CDR3 loop: CASSGLAGKSYNEQFF. In DNA form, the CDR3 reads TGCGCCAGCAGCGGGCTAGCGGGGAAGTCCTACAATGAGCAGTTCTTC.

This clone was seen only a few times. This sequence joins TRBV4-2 and TRBJ1-1; no clear D. The CDR3 sequence is 13 residues long. Trimming left V 5 bases short and J 0 bases short, with 7 bases between. Germline assignment: CDR1 LGHNA and CDR2 YNFKEQ. The CDR3 loop is CASSTQLNTEAFF. For the CDR3, the DNA is TGTGCCAGCAGCACCCAGTTGAACACTGAAGCTTTCTTT.

CDR3 region: CASSLEKRAQYF. Here the CDR3 DNA reads TGTGCCAGCAGCTTAGAGAAGCGGGCGCAGTACTTC. This chain uses TRBV11-2 with TRBJ2-7; maybe TRBD2 (6 bases). The germline V and J ends were trimmed by 0 bases and 9 bases, with 9 bases remaining between them. This CDR3 spans 12 amino acids. Germline V CDR1 and CDR2: SGHAT, FQNNGV.

The chain recombines TRBV7-6 with TRBJ2-7; possible D gene TRBD2, 5 bases. This CDR3 is built from 14 residues. The V and J ends lost 5 bases and 2 bases respectively, with 13 bases between them. Germline V gives CDR1 SGHVS, CDR2 FNYEAQ. CDR3 sequence: CASSPRGLAYEQYF. For the CDR3, the DNA is TGTGCCAGCAGCCCCAGAGGACTGGCCTACGAGCAGTACTTC.

Notes on this clone: One junction end disagrees with the germline gene, perhaps due to a read error. V usage is TRBV28 and J usage is TRBJ2-3; 9 bases match TRBD1. The germline gives CDR1 MDHEN, CDR2 SYDVKM. This CDR3 spans 13 amino acids. CDR3 protein: CASSPPVGQGRRF. The CDR3 nucleotides are TGTGCCAGCAGTCCTCCGGTAGGACAGGGGAGACGCTTT.

The CDR3 DNA follows: TGTGCCAGCAGCTTGGCCAGGGGGAACACCGGGGAGCTGTTTTTT. The encoded protein is CASSLARGNTGELFF. The chain joins TRBV5-4 to TRBJ2-2; D may be TRBD1 (6 bases). The CDR3 totals 15 residues. V was shortened by 0 bases and J by 1 base, with 7 bases between the two germline ends. Germline CDR1 SGHNT, CDR2 YYREEE (reference sequence). Supplemented by reference TRBV5-4 and TRBJ2-2, the full variable domain reads ETGVTQSPTHLIKTRGQQVTLRCSSQSGHNTVSWYQQALGQGPQFIFQYYREEENGRGNFPPRFSGLQFPNYSSELNVNALELDDSALYLCASSLARGNTGELFFGEGSRLTVL.

This clone was picked up a small number of times. This chain links TRBV6-1 with TRBJ2-7; D remains unclear. V was trimmed by 6 bases and J by 3 bases, leaving 6 bases between them. CDR1 is MNHNS, CDR2 SASEGT, per germline. The CDR3 spans 11 residues. The CDR3 DNA reads TGTGCCAGCAGCGTTAACTACGAGCAGTACTTC. Amino acids: CASSVNYEQYF.

This chain connects TRBV2 to TRBJ1-1; no definite D call. The CDR3 is made up of 14 amino acids. The germline CDR1 and CDR2 sequences are SNHLY and FYNNEI. V gave up 6 bases and J gave up 1 base, with 12 bases separating them. The CDR3 DNA follows: TGTGCCAGCAGACGACGTTCAGGGAACACTGAAGCTTTCTTT. Residues: CASRRRSGNTEAFF.

This clone has more than one count but fewer than ten. CDR3 sequence reads: CSVGGTSGRNDNEQFF. In DNA, the CDR3 is TGCAGCGTCGGAGGGACTAGCGGGAGAAACGACAATGAGCAGTTCTTC. The chain carries TRBV29-1 and TRBJ2-1; 14 bases line up with TRBD2. The CDR3 totals 16 residues. CDR1 is SQVTM and CDR2 is ANQGSEA in the germline V gene. Trimming removed 6 bases from V and 5 bases from J; junction bases left unmatched: 9.

The chain recombines TRBV9 with TRBJ2-2, with 16 bases matching TRBD2. Germline trimming cut 5 bases from V and 5 bases from J; bases unmatched to any gene: 3. The germline V gene has CDR1 SGDLS and CDR2 YYNGEE. This CDR3 has 16 residues. In nucleotides, the CDR3 is TGTGCCAGCAGGGGACTAGCGGGAGGGCAGACCGGGGAGCTGTTTTTT. Its protein product is CASRGLAGGQTGELFF.

This clone came up once. The DNA of the CDR3 is TGCGCCAGCAGCTTGAGCTGGAGCGTAGATACGCAGTATTTT. Encoded protein: CASSLSWSVDTQYF. The chain links TRBV5-1 to TRBJ2-3; no reliable D call. The CDR3 has 14 amino acids. CDR1 and CDR2 from the germline V gene are SGHRS and YFSETQ. Trimming stripped 1 base from V and 5 bases from J, with 11 bases between.

The J gene is TRBJ2-5, the V gene TRBV7-9; TRBD2 matches 8 bases. J gave up 4 bases and V 5 bases, and 3 bases lay outside the gene matches. This CDR3 region has 13 residues. The germline gives CDR1 SEHNR, CDR2 FQNEAQ (reference sequence). The CDR3 loop reads CASSPGGGETQYF. As DNA, the CDR3 is TGTGCCAGCAGCCCGGGGGGGGGAGAGACCCAGTACTTC.

This chain links TRBV10-2 with TRBJ1-5; D unresolved. Trimming cost V 3 bases and J 7 bases, with 10 bases left between them. The CDR3 runs 13 residues. Germline values: CDR1 WSHSY, CDR2 SAAADI. The CDR3 DNA sequence: TGCGCCAGCAGTGACGGGAAGAGGCAGCCCCAGCATTTT. Protein: CASSDGKRQPQHF.

This clone was seen a handful of times. The CDR3, as DNA: TGTGCCAGCTCACCAGGCAGGTTCAATCAGCCCCAGCATTTT. This encodes CASSPGRFNQPQHF. This chain connects TRBV18 to TRBJ1-5, with D uncertain. Germline assignment: CDR1 KGHSH and CDR2 LQKENI. This CDR3 contains 14 residues. Trimming left V 2 bases short and J 3 bases short, with 8 bases between.

This clone was seen a few times. The J gene is TRBJ1-4, the V gene TRBV19; D is possibly TRBD1 (5 bases). V dropped 5 bases and J dropped 4 bases, with 14 bases sitting between them. CDR1 and CDR2 (germline): LNHDA, SQIVND (reference sequence). The CDR3 contains 15 residues. The chain's CDR3 is CASSEPGLLNEKLFF. The CDR3 DNA reads TGTGCCAGTAGTGAACCGGGACTCCTTAATGAAAAACTGTTTTTT.

This chain uses TRBV7-9 with TRBJ2-1, with TRBD2 matching 10 bases. V lost 6 bases to trimming and J lost 4 bases; unmatched junction nucleotides: 9. This CDR3 has 16 amino acids. The germline gives CDR1 SEHNR, CDR2 FQNEAQ (reference sequence). CDR3: CASSSPGLATYNEQFF. CDR3 coding DNA: TGTGCCAGCAGTTCGCCGGGACTAGCGACTTACAATGAGCAGTTCTTC.

This chain links TRBV30 with TRBJ1-2; weak D call: TRBD1 (5 bases). CDR1 and CDR2 from the germline V gene are GTSNPN and SVGIG (reference sequence). CDR3 length equals 13 residues. The V end lost 1 base, the J end lost 4 bases, and 10 bases lay between the germline ends. CDR3 nucleotide sequence: TGTGCCTGGAGTGCCCAGGGTCCCTATGGCTACACCTTC. This sequence encodes CAWSAQGPYGYTF.

This chain uses TRBV7-2 with TRBJ2-5; 11 bases match TRBD2. The J segment lost 3 bases and the V segment lost 5 bases, leaving 5 bases of the junction unmatched. Germline V gene data show CDR1 as SGHTA and CDR2 as FQGNSA. The CDR3 spans 15 residues. The CDR3 protein is CASSGLGLAEETQYF. The CDR3 nucleotides read TGTGCCAGCAGCGGCCTGGGACTAGCGGAAGAGACCCAGTACTTC.